This TCR beta chain was obtained from a study of T cells expressing NK-cell markers. The study's findings and limits: Whether expanded NKG2C+ T cell clones were HCMV-specific remained unclear.

To note about this clonotype: Its antigen is still unknown.

Following a re-call of the 5' RACE reads, TCRdb has one entry per CDR3 protein and lacks DNA. The sample shows 130,000 to 150,000 distinct CDR3 sequences, and 12% sits with its ten largest clones. The CDR3 covers 14 residues. Germline-derived CDR1 and CDR2 are SQVTM and ANQGSEA. Sequenced: blood T cells: a sorted CD56 or NKG2C T cell subset, CD4+ or CD8+ T cells, or bulk PBMC T cells (not recorded which). This receptor was obtained from a young man in good health. The chain carries TRBV29-1 and TRBJ2-1; lacking DNA, the TRBD1 call made by TCRdb goes unchecked. The CDR3 sequence is CSVEGQGTYNEQFF.